The rows below give T cell receptor beta chains drawn from one sample of a study of shared clonotypes between healthy human individuals. Sequencing used immunoSEQ multiplex PCR; TCRdb keeps in-frame clones, though not all of them. This sample has over 2 million clones, with around 96% found just once. Sequenced: naive CD8+ T cells sorted from blood. The receptors were gathered from a man younger than 35 in good health. Both conserved end residues are part of each CDR3. Fields, in order: D gene, J gene, clone size, V gene, CDR3 protein, CDR3 DNA. D genes are given only for firm matches. The size of a clone is reported for some rows only, either as once, few or many, or as a class for expanded clones.

TRBD1,TRBJ2-7,.,TRBV7-2,CASSLNRGRYYEQYF,TGTGCCAGCAGCTTAAACAGGGGGCGCTACTACGAGCAGTACTTC
.,TRBJ1-5,.,TRBV10-2,CASSDQGWGNQPQHF,TGCGCCAGCAGTGATCAGGGTTGGGGCAATCAGCCCCAGCATTTT
.,TRBJ2-6,.,TRBV15,CATSRDRSGVLLTF,TGTGCCACCAGCAGAGATCGGTCAGGAGTCTTACTGACTTTC
TRBD1,TRBJ2-1,.,TRBV9,CASSSSLDRVKGYNEQFF,TGTGCCAGCAGCTCATCTCTCGACAGGGTTAAGGGCTACAATGAGCAGTTCTTC
.,TRBJ2-7,.,TRBV4-1,CASSQVGAIEYEQYF,TGCGCCAGCAGCCAAGTCGGGGCCATTGAATACGAGCAGTACTTC
.,TRBJ2-2,once,TRBV9,CASSEDGGGELFF,TGTGCCAGCAGCGAGGATGGGGGTGGGGAGCTGTTTTTT
TRBD1,TRBJ2-7,.,TRBV28,CASSLSKGQPSYEQYF,TGTGCCAGCAGTTTATCGAAGGGACAGCCCTCCTACGAGCAGTACTTC
.,TRBJ2-7,few,TRBV5-1,CASSSYEQYF,TGCGCCAGCAGCTCCTACGAGCAGTACTTC
.,TRBJ2-5,.,TRBV6-5,CASSYVGGGGETQYF,TGTGCCAGCAGTTACGTGGGGGGAGGCGGAGAGACCCAGTACTTC
.,TRBJ2-5,.,TRBV4-2,CASSPVVAEETQYF,TGTGCCAGCAGCCCGGTTGTGGCAGAAGAGACCCAGTACTTC
.,TRBJ2-7,.,TRBV27,CASSLRGPPYEQYF,TGTGCCAGCAGTTTGCGGGGACCTCCCTACGAGCAGTACTTC
.,TRBJ1-1,once,TRBV5-5,CASSLDWTLGTEAFF,TGTGCCAGCAGCTTGGACTGGACACTAGGGACTGAAGCTTTCTTT
.,TRBJ2-7,.,TRBV9,CASSGGISYEQYF,TGTGCCAGCAGCGGGGGGATTTCCTACGAGCAGTACTTC
TRBD1,TRBJ2-5,.,TRBV2,CASSAPGQGHQETQYF,TGTGCCAGCAGTGCTCCGGGACAGGGGCACCAAGAGACCCAGTACTTC
.,TRBJ1-2,.,TRBV11-2,CASSFSGSYGYTF,TGTGCCAGCAGCTTTTCAGGGTCCTATGGCTACACCTTC
.,TRBJ2-6,once,TRBV28,CASSLRLREYSGANVLTF,TGTGCCAGCAGTTTACGGTTGCGGGAATACTCTGGGGCCAACGTCCTGACTTTC
.,TRBJ1-4,.,TRBV19,CASSETVATNEKLFF,TGTGCCAGTAGTGAGACGGTAGCAACTAATGAAAAACTGTTTTTT
TRBD2,TRBJ2-1,.,TRBV7-2,CASSFRTSQINEQFF,TGTGCCAGCAGCTTCCGGACTAGCCAGATCAATGAGCAGTTCTTC
.,TRBJ2-7,.,TRBV27,CASSLQGQGYEQYF,TGTGCCAGCAGTTTACAGGGGCAGGGCTACGAGCAGTACTTC
TRBD2,TRBJ2-3,once,TRBV5-6,CASTWAAGGSPDTQYF,TGTGCCAGCACCTGGGCAGCGGGGGGGTCCCCAGATACGCAGTATTTT
TRBD1,TRBJ1-5,.,TRBV7-9,CASSTGTGGNSNQPQHF,TGTGCCAGCAGCACAGGGACAGGTGGGAATAGCAATCAGCCCCAGCATTTT
TRBD1,TRBJ2-7,.,TRBV5-6,CASSLYGGQVSYEQYF,TGTGCCAGCAGCTTGTACGGCGGACAGGTCTCCTACGAGCAGTACTTC
.,TRBJ2-7,.,TRBV4-3,CASSQDRGYEQYF,TGCGCCAGCAGCCAGGATAGGGGTTACGAGCAGTACTTC
TRBD1,TRBJ2-7,once,TRBV13,CASSSGDRGSGEQYF,TGTGCCAGCAGCTCGGGGGACAGGGGGTCAGGCGAGCAGTACTTC
.,TRBJ1-1,.,TRBV5-8,CASSFSAGGQTEAFF,TGTGCCAGCAGCTTCTCGGCAGGCGGCCAAACTGAAGCTTTCTTT
.,TRBJ1-1,.,TRBV19,CASKDGEFNTEAFF,TGTGCCAGCAAAGATGGGGAGTTTAACACTGAAGCTTTCTTT
TRBD1,TRBJ2-1,.,TRBV18,CASSPPDRSYNEQFF,TGTGCCAGCTCACCCCCGGACAGGTCTTACAATGAGCAGTTCTTC
TRBD1,TRBJ2-5,.,TRBV5-1,CASSLPLTGEEETQYF,TGCGCCAGCAGCTTGCCTCTGACAGGGGAGGAAGAGACCCAGTACTTC
TRBD1,TRBJ1-6,.,TRBV10-3,CAIRSDRESPLHF,TGTGCCATCAGGTCCGACAGGGAATCACCCCTCCACTTT
TRBD2,TRBJ2-2,once,TRBV7-9,CASSLLAGAGELFF,TGTGCCAGCAGCCTACTAGCGGGAGCCGGGGAGCTGTTTTTT
.,TRBJ2-7,once,TRBV19,CASSIDQEGVAHHEQYF,TGTGCCAGTAGTATAGATCAGGAGGGGGTTGCCCACCACGAGCAGTACTTC
TRBD1,TRBJ2-3,.,TRBV27,CASNRGGRDTQYF,TGTGCCAGCAACCGAGGGGGCCGTGATACGCAGTATTTT
.,TRBJ2-7,.,TRBV10-2,CASSVRGLDEQYF,TGCGCCAGCAGTGTTAGGGGGTTGGACGAGCAGTACTTC
TRBD2,TRBJ2-7,.,TRBV6-1,CASSERTRGGRGSYEQYF,TGTGCCAGCAGTGAACGAACGCGGGGGGGCCGCGGGTCCTACGAGCAGTACTTC
.,TRBJ1-1,.,TRBV20-1,CSSTLNTEAFF,TGCAGTTCTACCTTGAACACTGAAGCTTTCTTT
TRBD1,TRBJ1-6,.,TRBV27,CASSLRQGSSYNSPLHF,TGTGCCAGCAGCCTCCGACAGGGGAGCTCCTATAATTCACCCCTCCACTTT
.,TRBJ1-5,.,TRBV19,CASKEGVLNQPQHF,TGTGCCAGTAAAGAAGGGGTTCTCAATCAGCCCCAGCATTTT
TRBD1,TRBJ2-7,.,TRBV5-4,CASSWDRGAYEQYF,TGTGCCAGCAGCTGGGACAGGGGGGCCTACGAGCAGTACTTC
.,TRBJ2-3,.,TRBV27,CASSFSVSGTDTQYF,TGTGCCAGCAGTTTTTCCGTTTCCGGCACAGATACGCAGTATTTT
.,TRBJ2-1,.,TRBV10-2,CASSETVATYNEQFF,TGCGCCAGCAGTGAGACGGTGGCAACCTACAATGAGCAGTTCTTC
TRBD2,TRBJ2-7,.,TRBV4-3,CASSQGLAETYEQYF,TGCGCCAGCAGCCAAGGACTAGCGGAAACCTACGAGCAGTACTTC
TRBD2,TRBJ2-5,.,TRBV7-9,CASSPTSGQETQYF,TGTGCCAGCAGCCCCACTAGCGGACAAGAGACCCAGTACTTC
TRBD1,TRBJ2-7,.,TRBV4-2,CASSQRGLANYEQYF,TGTGCCAGCAGCCAAAGGGGGCTAGCTAACTACGAGCAGTACTTC
.,TRBJ1-1,.,TRBV5-1,CASSLGSTNTEAFF,TGCGCCAGCAGCTTGGGGTCGACGAACACTGAAGCTTTCTTT
TRBD2,TRBJ2-1,.,TRBV6-5,CASSYAGVGDEQFF,TGTGCCAGCAGTTACGCGGGAGTTGGCGATGAGCAGTTCTTC
TRBD1,TRBJ2-7,.,TRBV27,CASSSLRDRGREQYF,TGTGCCAGCAGTTCTCTCCGGGACAGGGGGCGAGAGCAGTACTTC
.,TRBJ1-2,.,TRBV28,CASSRRTYGYTF,TGTGCCAGCAGTCGTCGGACCTATGGCTACACCTTC
.,TRBJ2-7,.,TRBV27,CASSLSSGHTYEQYF,TGTGCCAGCAGTTTAAGTAGCGGTCATACCTACGAGCAGTACTTC
TRBD1,TRBJ2-5,.,TRBV5-1,CASSYMDRGRETQYF,TGCGCCAGCAGCTACATGGACAGGGGAAGGGAGACCCAGTACTTC
.,TRBJ1-5,.,TRBV27,CASSADISNQPQHF,TGTGCCAGCAGTGCGGACATTTCCAATCAGCCCCAGCATTTT
.,TRBJ1-5,.,TRBV6-1,CASSDMFSEDNQPQHF,TGTGCCAGCAGTGACATGTTCTCGGAGGACAATCAGCCCCAGCATTTT
.,TRBJ2-7,.,TRBV28,CASSLPDTGYEQYF,TGTGCCAGCAGTTTACCGGACACCGGCTACGAGCAGTACTTC
.,TRBJ2-7,once,TRBV2,CASSTGTYEQYF,TGTGCCAGCAGTACAGGCACCTACGAGCAGTACTTC
.,TRBJ2-1,.,TRBV7-9,CASSLAALWGEQFF,TGTGCCAGCAGCTTAGCGGCCCTTTGGGGTGAGCAGTTCTTC
TRBD2,TRBJ2-7,.,TRBV7-9,CASSSSGGPSYEQYF,TGTGCCAGCAGTAGTAGCGGGGGGCCCTCCTACGAGCAGTACTTC